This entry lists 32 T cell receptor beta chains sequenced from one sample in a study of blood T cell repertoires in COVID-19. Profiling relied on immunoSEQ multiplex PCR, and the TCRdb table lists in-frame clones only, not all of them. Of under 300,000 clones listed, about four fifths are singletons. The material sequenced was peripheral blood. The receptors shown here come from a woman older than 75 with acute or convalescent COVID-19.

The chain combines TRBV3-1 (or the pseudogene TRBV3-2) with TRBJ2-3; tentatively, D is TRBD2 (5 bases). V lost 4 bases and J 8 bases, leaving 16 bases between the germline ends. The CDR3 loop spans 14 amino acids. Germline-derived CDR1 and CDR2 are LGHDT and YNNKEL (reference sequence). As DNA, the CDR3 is TGTGCCAGCAGCCCCGGACTGGGAGTTGGTACGCAGTATTTT. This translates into CASSPGLGVGTQYF.

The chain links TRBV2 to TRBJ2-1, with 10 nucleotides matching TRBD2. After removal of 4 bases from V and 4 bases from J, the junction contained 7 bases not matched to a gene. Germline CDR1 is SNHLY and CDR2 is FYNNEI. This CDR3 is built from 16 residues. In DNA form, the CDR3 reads TGTGCCAGCAGTGGAACGAGCGGGGGGGAATACAATGAGCAGTTCTTC. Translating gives CASSGTSGGEYNEQFF.

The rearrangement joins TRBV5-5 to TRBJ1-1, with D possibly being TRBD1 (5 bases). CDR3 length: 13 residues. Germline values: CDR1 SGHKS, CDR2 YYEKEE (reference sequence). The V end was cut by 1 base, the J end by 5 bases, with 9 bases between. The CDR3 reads CASSLWGGTEAFF. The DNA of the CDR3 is TGTGCCAGCAGCTTGTGGGGGGGTACTGAAGCTTTCTTT.

CDR3 amino acids: CASSVGRSPYEQYF. CDR3 DNA sequence: TGTGCCAGCAGTGTGGGCAGGTCGCCCTACGAGCAGTACTTC. The chain employs TRBV2 and TRBJ2-7, with unresolved D. The CDR3 covers 14 residues. The germline CDR1 and CDR2 sequences are SNHLY and FYNNEI. V dropped 4 bases and J dropped 2 bases, with 12 bases sitting between them.

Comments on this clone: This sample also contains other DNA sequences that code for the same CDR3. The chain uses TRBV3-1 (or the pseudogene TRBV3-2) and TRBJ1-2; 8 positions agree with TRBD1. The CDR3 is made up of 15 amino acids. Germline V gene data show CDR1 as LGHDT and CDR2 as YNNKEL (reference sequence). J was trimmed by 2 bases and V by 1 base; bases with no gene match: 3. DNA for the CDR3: TGTGCCAGCAGCCAAGGTCAGGGGGCGAACTATGGCTACACCTTC. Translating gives CASSQGQGANYGYTF.

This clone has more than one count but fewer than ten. CDR3 amino acids: CASSRDPLQGAAGNTIYF. The DNA for the CDR3 is TGTGCCAGCAGCCGCGACCCTCTACAGGGGGCGGCTGGAAACACCATATATTTT. V and J are TRBV7-8 and TRBJ1-3; 9 bases map to TRBD1. The length of the CDR3 is 18 residues. The ends lost 5 bases at V and 2 bases at J; junction bases unmatched: 13. Germline V gene sequence: CDR1 SGHVS, CDR2 FQNEAQ.

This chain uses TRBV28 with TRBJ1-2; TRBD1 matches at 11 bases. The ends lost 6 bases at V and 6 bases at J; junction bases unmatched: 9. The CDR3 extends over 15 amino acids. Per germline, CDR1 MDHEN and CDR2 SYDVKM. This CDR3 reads CASRLTGTGGNGYTF. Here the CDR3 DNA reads TGTGCCAGCAGACTCACCGGGACAGGGGGAAATGGCTACACCTTC.

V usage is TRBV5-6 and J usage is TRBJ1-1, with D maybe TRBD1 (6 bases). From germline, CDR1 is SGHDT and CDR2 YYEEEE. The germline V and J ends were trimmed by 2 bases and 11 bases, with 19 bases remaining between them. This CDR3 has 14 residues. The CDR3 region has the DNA TGTGCCAGCAGCTTCGTAGGGCAGGGGATCACGGCTTTCTTT. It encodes CASSFVGQGITAFF.

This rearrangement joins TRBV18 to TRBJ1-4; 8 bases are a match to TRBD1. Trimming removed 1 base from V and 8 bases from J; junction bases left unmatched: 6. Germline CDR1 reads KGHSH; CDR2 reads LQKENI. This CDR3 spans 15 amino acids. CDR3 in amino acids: CASSPRDRLGEKLFF. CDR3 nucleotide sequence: TGTGCCAGCTCACCACGGGACAGGTTGGGGGAAAAACTGTTTTTT.

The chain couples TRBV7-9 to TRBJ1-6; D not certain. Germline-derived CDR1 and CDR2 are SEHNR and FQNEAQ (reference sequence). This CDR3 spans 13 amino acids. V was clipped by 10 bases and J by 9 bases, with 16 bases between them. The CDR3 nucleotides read TGTGCCACGGCACAGACGATCGGTTCACCCCTCCACTTT. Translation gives CATAQTIGSPLHF.

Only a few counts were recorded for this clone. The CDR3 sequence: CASSIERGFTEAFF. The DNA for the CDR3 is TGTGCCAGTAGTATAGAAAGAGGCTTTACTGAAGCTTTCTTT. V usage is TRBV19 and J usage is TRBJ1-1; the D is unclear. With 0 bases removed from V and 5 bases from J, the gap between germline ends came to 10 bases. Germline CDR1 LNHDA, CDR2 SQIVND (reference sequence). The CDR3 totals 14 residues. Full variable domain (missing parts from reference TRBV19 and TRBJ1-1): DGGITQSPKYLFRKEGQNVTLSCEQNLNHDAMYWYRQDPGQGLRLIYYSQIVNDFQKGDIAEGYSVSREKKESFPLTVTSAQKNPTAFYLCASSIERGFTEAFFGQGTRLTVV.

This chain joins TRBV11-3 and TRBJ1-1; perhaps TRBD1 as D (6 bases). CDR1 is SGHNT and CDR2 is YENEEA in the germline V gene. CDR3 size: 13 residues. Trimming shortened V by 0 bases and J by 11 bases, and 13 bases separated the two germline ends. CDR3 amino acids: CASSLEGGSMAFF. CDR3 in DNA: TGTGCCAGCAGCTTAGAAGGGGGTAGTATGGCTTTCTTT.

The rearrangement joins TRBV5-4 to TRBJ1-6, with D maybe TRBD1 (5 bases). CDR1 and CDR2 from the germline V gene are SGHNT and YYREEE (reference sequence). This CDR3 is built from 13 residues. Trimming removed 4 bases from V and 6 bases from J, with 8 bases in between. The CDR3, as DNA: TGTGCCAGCAGCGTCGACAGTAATTCACCCCTCCACTTT. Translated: CASSVDSNSPLHF. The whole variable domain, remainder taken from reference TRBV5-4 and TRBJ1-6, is ETGVTQSPTHLIKTRGQQVTLRCSSQSGHNTVSWYQQALGQGPQFIFQYYREEENGRGNFPPRFSGLQFPNYSSELNVNALELDDSALYLCASSVDSNSPLHFGNGTRLTVT.

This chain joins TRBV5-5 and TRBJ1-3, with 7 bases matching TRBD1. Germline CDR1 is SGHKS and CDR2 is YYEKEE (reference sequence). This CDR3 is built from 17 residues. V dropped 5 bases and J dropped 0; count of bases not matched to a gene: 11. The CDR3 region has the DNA TGTGCCAGCAGTATCGCGGGACAGACGAACTCTGGAAACACCATATATTTT. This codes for CASSIAGQTNSGNTIYF.

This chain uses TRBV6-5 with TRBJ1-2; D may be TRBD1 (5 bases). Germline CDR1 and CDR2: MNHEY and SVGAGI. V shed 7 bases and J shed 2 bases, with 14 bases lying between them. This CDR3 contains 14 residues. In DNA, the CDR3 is TGTGCCAGCACCAGGGCAGGGTCGAACTATGGCTACACCTTC. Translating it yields CASTRAGSNYGYTF.

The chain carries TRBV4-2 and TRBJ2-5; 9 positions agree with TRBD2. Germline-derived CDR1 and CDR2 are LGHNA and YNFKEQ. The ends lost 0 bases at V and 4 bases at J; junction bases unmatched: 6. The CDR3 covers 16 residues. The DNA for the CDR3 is TGTGCCAGCAGCCAAGAGGGCGGGGGGGCCGCAGAGACCCAGTACTTC. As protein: CASSQEGGGAAETQYF.

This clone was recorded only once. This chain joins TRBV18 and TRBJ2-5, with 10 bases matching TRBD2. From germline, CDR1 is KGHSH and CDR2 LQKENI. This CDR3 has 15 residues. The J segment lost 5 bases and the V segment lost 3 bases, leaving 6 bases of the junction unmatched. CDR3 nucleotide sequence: TGTGCCAGCTCACCGCTAGCGGGGGACGGGGAGACCCAGTACTTC. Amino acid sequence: CASSPLAGDGETQYF. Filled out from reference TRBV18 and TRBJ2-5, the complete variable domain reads NAGVMQNPRHLVRRRGQEARLRCSPMKGHSHVYWYRQLPEEGLKFMVYLQKENIIDESGMPKERFSAEFPKEGPSILRIQQVVRGDSAAYFCASSPLAGDGETQYFGPGTRLLVL.

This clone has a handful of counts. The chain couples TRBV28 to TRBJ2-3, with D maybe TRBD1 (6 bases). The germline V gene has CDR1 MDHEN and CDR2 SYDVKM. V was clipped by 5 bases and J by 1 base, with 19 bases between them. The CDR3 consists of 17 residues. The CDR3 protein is CASSPPPHRARTDTQYF. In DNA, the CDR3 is TGTGCCAGCAGTCCTCCCCCCCACAGGGCCCGCACAGATACGCAGTATTTT.

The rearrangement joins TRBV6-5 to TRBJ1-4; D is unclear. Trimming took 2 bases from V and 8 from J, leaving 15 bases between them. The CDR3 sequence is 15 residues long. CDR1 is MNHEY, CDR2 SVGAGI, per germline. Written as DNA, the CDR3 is TGTGCCAGCAGTTACCCCATTGGTACAGAAGAAAAACTGTTTTTT. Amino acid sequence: CASSYPIGTEEKLFF.

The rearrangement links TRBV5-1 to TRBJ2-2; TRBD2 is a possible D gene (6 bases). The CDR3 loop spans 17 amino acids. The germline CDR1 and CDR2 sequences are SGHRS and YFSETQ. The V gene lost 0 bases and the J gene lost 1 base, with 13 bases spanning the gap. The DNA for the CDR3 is TGCGCCAGCAGCTTGGTCACCGGGGGTGGGAACACCGGGGAGCTGTTTTTT. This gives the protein CASSLVTGGGNTGELFF.

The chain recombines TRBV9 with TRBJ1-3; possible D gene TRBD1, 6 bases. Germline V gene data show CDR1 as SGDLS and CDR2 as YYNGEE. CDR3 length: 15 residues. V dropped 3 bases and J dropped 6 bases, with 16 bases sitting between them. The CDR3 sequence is CASSAGDYPTNTIYF. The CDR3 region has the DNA TGTGCCAGCAGCGCAGGGGACTACCCAACAAACACCATATATTTT.

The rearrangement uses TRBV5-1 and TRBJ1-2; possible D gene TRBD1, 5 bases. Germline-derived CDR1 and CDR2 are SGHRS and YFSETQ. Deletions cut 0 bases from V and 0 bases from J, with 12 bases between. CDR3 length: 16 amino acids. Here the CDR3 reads CASSLDGHPANYGYTF. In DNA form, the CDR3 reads TGCGCCAGCAGCTTGGATGGACACCCAGCTAACTATGGCTACACCTTC.

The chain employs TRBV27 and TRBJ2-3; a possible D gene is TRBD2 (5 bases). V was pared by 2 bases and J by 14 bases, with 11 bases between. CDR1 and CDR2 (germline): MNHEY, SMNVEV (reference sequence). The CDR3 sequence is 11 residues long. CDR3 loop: CASSLAGPLYF. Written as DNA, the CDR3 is TGTGCCAGCAGTTTAGCGGGTCCCCTGTATTTT.

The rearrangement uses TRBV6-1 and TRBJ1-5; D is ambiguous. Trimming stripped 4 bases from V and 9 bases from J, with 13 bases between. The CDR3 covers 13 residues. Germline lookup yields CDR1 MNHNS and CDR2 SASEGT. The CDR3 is CASSGTAAGPQHF. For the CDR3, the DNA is TGTGCCAGCAGTGGGACCGCCGCGGGGCCCCAGCATTTT.

The CDR3 nucleotides read TGTGCCAGCTCACCACCGGCGAGGCCAAATACGCAGTATTTT. The encoded protein is CASSPPARPNTQYF. The chain links TRBV18 to TRBJ2-3; D unclear. V was shortened by 0 bases and J by 7 bases, with 11 bases between the two germline ends. This CDR3 is 14 amino acids long. Germline values: CDR1 KGHSH, CDR2 LQKENI. Using reference TRBV18 and TRBJ2-3 for the parts outside the CDR3, the full variable domain is NAGVMQNPRHLVRRRGQEARLRCSPMKGHSHVYWYRQLPEEGLKFMVYLQKENIIDESGMPKERFSAEFPKEGPSILRIQQVVRGDSAAYFCASSPPARPNTQYFGPGTRLTVL.

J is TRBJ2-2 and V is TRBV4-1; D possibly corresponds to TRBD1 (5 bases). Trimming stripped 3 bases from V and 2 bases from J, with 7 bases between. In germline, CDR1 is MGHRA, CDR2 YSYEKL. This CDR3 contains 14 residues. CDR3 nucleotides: TGCGCCAGCAGCCAGACAGTTAACACCGGGGAGCTGTTTTTT. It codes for CASSQTVNTGELFF.

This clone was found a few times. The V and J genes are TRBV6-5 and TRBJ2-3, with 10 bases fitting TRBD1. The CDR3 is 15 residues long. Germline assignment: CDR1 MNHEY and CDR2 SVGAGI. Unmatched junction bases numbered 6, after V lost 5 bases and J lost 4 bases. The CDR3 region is CASSPGQGGSDTQYF. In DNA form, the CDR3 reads TGTGCCAGCAGTCCCGGACAGGGGGGGTCAGATACGCAGTATTTT.

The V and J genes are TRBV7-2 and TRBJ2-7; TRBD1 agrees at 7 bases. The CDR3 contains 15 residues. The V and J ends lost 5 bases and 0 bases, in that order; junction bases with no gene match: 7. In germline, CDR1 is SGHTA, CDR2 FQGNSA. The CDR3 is CASSPTGLPSYEQYF. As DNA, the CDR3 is TGTGCCAGCAGCCCGACAGGGTTACCCTCCTACGAGCAGTACTTC.

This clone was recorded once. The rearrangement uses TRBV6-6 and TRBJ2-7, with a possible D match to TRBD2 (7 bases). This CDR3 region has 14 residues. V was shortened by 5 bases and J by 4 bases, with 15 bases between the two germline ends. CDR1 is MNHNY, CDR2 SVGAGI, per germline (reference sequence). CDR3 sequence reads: CASSRGGGGYEQYF. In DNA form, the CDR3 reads TGTGCCAGCAGTCGCGGAGGGGGGGGATACGAGCAGTACTTC.

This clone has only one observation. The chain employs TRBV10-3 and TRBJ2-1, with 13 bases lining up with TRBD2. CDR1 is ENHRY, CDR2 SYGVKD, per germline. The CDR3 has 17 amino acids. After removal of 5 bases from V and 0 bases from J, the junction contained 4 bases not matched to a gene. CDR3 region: CAISLGLAGPSYNEQFF. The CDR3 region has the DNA TGTGCCATCAGTCTGGGACTAGCGGGACCCTCCTACAATGAGCAGTTCTTC.

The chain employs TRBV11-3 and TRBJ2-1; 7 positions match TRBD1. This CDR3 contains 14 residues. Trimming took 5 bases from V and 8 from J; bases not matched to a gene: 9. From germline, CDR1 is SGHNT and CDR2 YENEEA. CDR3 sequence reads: CASSPSQGPDEQFF. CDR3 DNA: TGTGCCAGCAGCCCATCACAGGGGCCCGATGAGCAGTTCTTC.

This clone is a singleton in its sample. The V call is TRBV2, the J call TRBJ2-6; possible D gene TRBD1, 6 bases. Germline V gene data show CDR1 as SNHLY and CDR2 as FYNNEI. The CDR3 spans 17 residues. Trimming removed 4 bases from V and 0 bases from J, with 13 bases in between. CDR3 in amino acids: CASSGGQFNSGANVLTF. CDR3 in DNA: TGTGCCAGCAGTGGAGGACAGTTCAACTCTGGGGCCAACGTCCTGACTTTC.